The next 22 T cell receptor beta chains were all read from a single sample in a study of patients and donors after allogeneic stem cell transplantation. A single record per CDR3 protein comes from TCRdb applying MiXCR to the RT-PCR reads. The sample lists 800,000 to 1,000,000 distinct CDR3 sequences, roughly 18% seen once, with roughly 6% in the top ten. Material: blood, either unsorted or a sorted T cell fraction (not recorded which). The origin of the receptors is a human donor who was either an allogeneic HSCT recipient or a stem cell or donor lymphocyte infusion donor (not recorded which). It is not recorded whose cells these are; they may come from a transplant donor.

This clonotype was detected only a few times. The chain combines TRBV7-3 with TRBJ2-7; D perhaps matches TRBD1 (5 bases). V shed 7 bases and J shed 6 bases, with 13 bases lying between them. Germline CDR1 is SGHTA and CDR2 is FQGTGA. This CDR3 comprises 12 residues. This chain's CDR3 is CASTYGRGEQYF. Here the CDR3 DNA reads TGTGCCAGCACCTATGGAAGGGGCGAGCAGTACTTC. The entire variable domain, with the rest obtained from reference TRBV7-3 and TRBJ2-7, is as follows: GAGVSQTPSNKVTEKGKYVELRCDPISGHTALYWYRQSLGQGPEFLIYFQGTGAADDSGLPNDRFFAVRPEGSVSTLKIQRTERGDSAVYLCASTYGRGEQYFGPGTRLTVT.

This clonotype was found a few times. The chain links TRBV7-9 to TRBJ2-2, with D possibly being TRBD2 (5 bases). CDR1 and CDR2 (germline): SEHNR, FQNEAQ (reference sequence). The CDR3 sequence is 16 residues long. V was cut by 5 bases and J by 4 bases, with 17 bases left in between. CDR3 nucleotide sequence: TGTGCCAGCAGCCGGCTGACTATCACGTCCACCGGGGAGCTGTTTTTT. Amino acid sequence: CASSRLTITSTGELFF.

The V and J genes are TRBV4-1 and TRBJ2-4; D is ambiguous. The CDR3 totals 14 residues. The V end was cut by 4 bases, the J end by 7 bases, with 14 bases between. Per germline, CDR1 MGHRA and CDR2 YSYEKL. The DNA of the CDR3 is TGCGCCAGCAGCCGCACCCTAGGACGGAACATTCAGTACTTC. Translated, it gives CASSRTLGRNIQYF.

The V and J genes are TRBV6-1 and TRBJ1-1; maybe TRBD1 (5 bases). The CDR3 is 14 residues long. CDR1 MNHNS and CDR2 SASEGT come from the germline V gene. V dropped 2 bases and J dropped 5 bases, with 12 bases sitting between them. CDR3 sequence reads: CASSERGLETEAFF. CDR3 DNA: TGTGCCAGCAGTGAACGGGGCCTGGAGACTGAAGCTTTCTTT.

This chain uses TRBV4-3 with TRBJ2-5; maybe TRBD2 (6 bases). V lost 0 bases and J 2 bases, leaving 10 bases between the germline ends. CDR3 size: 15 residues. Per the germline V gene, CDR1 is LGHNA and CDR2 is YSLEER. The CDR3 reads CASSQEGGGQETQYF. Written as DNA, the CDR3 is TGCGCCAGCAGCCAAGAAGGCGGAGGGCAAGAGACCCAGTACTTC.

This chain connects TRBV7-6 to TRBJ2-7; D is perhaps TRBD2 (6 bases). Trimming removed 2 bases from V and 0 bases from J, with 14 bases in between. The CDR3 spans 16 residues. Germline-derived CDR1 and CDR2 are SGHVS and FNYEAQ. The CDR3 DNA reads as TGTGCCAGCAGCTTATTCCCAGGGAGGAGCTCCTACGAGCAGTACTTC. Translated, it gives CASSLFPGRSSYEQYF. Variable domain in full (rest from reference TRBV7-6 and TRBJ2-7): GAGVSQSPRYKVTKRGQDVALRCDPISGHVSLYWYRQALGQGPEFLTYFNYEAQQDKSGLPNDRFSAERPEGSISTLTIQRTEQRDSAMYRCASSLFPGRSSYEQYFGPGTRLTVT.

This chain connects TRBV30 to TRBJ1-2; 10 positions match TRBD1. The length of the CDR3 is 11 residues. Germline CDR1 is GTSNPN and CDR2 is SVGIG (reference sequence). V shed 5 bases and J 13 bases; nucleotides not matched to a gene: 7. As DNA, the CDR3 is TGTGCCTGGGGGACAGGGGATCTTGGCACCTTC. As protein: CAWGTGDLGTF.

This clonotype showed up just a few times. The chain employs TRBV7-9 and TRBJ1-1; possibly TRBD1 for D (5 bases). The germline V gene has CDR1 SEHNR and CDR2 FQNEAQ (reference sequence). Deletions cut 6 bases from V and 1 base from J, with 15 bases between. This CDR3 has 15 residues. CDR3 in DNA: TGTGCCAGCAGATTCATGACAGATCCGAACACTGAAGCTTTCTTT. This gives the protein CASRFMTDPNTEAFF.

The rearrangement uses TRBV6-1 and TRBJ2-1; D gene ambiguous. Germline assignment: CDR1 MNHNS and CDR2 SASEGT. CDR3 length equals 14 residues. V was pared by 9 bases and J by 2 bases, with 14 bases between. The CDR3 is CASSSDGTYNEQFF. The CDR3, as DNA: TGTGCCAGTTCGAGCGATGGCACCTACAATGAGCAGTTCTTC.

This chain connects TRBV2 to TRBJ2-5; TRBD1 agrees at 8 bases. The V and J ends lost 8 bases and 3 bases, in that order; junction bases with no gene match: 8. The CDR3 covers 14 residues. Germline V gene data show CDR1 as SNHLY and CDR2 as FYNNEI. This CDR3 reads CASQSDRAKETQYF. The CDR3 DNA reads TGTGCCAGCCAATCGGACAGGGCCAAAGAGACCCAGTACTTC.

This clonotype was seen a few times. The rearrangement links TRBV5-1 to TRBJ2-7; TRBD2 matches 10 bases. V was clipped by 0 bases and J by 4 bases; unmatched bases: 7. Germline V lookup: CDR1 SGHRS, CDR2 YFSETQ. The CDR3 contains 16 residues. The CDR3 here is CASSLVPSGGSYEQYF. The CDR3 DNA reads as TGCGCCAGCAGCTTGGTTCCTAGCGGGGGATCATACGAGCAGTACTTC.

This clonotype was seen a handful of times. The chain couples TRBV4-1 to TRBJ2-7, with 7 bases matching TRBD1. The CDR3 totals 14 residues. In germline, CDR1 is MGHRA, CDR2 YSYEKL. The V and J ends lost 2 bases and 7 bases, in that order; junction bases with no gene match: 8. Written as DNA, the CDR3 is TGCGCCAGCAGCCAAACAGGGGTAAGGGAAGAGCAGTACTTC. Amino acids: CASSQTGVREEQYF.

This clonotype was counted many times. CDR3 DNA: TGTGCCAGCACCAGGGGGGGTCCCTACGAGCAGTACTTC. Residues: CASTRGGPYEQYF. The chain couples TRBV6-1 to TRBJ2-7; TRBD1 or TRBD2 may be the D gene (7 bases each). The length of the CDR3 is 13 residues. V lost 7 bases, J lost 2 bases, and 12 bases lay in between. Germline V gene data show CDR1 as MNHNS and CDR2 as SASEGT.

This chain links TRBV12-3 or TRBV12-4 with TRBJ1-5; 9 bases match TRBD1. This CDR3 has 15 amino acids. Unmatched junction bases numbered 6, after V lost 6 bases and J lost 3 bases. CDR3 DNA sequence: TGTGCCAGCAGGAGACAGGGGGGGGTCAATCAGCCCCAGCATTTT. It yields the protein CASRRQGGVNQPQHF.

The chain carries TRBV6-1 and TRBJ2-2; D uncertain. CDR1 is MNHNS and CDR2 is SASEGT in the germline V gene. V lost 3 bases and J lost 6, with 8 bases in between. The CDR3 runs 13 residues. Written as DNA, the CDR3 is TGTGCCAGCAGTGATGGAGATGCCGGGGAGCTGTTTTTT. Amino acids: CASSDGDAGELFF.

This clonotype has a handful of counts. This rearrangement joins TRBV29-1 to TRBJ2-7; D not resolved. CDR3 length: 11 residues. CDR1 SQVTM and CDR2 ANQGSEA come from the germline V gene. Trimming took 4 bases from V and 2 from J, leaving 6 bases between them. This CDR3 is CSVVLTYEQYF. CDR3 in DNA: TGCAGCGTTGTATTGACCTACGAGCAGTACTTC.

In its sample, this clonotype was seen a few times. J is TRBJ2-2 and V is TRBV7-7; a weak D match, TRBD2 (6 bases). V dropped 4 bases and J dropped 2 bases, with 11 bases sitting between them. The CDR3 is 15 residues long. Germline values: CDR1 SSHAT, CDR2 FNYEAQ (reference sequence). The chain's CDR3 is CASSSGTLNTGELFF. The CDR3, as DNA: TGTGCCAGCAGCTCCGGGACTCTTAACACCGGGGAGCTGTTTTTT.

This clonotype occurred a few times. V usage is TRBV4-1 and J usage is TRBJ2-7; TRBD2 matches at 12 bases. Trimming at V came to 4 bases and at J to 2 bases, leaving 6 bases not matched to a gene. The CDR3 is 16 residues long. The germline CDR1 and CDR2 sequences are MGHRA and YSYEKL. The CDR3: CASSPTGLAGTYEQYF. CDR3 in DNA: TGCGCCAGCAGCCCAACCGGACTAGCGGGGACCTACGAGCAGTACTTC.

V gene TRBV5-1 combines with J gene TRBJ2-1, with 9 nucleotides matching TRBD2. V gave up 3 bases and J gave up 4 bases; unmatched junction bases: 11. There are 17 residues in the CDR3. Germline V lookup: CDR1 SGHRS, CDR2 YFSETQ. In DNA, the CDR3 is TGCGCCAGCAGCTCCGCAGCACTAGCGGGCGGATACAATGAGCAGTTCTTC. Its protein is CASSSAALAGGYNEQFF.

This CDR3 reads CASEGADSPLHF. The CDR3 bases are TGTGCCAGCGAGGGGGCTGATTCACCCCTCCACTTT. J is TRBJ1-6 and V is TRBV2; 7 nucleotides align to TRBD1. The junction had 3 bases not matched to a gene; V was cut back by 8 bases and J by 8 bases. CDR1 and CDR2 (germline): SNHLY, FYNNEI. This CDR3 is 12 amino acids long.

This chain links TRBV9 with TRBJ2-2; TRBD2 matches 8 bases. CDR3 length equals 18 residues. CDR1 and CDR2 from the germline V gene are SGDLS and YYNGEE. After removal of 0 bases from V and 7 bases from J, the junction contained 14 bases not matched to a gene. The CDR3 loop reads CASSVGPPGTSAFGELFF. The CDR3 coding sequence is TGTGCCAGCAGCGTAGGGCCCCCCGGGACTAGTGCTTTCGGGGAGCTGTTTTTT.

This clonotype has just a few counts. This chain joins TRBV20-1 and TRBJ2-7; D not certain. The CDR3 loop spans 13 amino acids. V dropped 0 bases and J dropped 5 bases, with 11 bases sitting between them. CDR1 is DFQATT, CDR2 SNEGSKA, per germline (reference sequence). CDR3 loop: CSARDRRQNEQYF. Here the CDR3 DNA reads TGCAGTGCTAGAGATCGGCGGCAGAACGAGCAGTACTTC.